The clone carrying this T cell receptor (beta chain) occurred a few times. Primers: 60 Vbeta forward and 13 Jbeta reverse. The repertoire was sequenced with immunoSEQ multiplex PCR; TCRdb's copy has only in-frame clones and lacks some. The sample has around 150,000 clones, 80% to 85% seen once. The data are from a study of cytomegalovirus exposure and HLA in healthy donors. The CDR3 loop spans 13 amino acids. Looked up from germline, CDR1 is SGHTS and CDR2 is YDEGEE. The rearrangement links TRBV5-8 to TRBJ2-5; D remains unclear. The better agreement between TRBJ2-7 and the DNA end casts doubt on the J call. The source is a human donor in good health. The sequencing sample was made of PBMCs. CDR3 sequence (DNA): TGTGCCAGCAGCCCCCGAACAAACTACGAGCAGTACTTC. Translation gives CASSPRTNYEQYF.